Sequencing of this TCR beta chain was carried out in a study of identical twins. The CDR3 runs to 15 residues. The V segment lost 2 bases and the J segment 3 bases; nucleotides outside the gene matches: 1. Per germline, CDR1 PRHDT and CDR2 FYEKMQ (reference sequence). cDNA molecules carried unique molecular identifiers, and template switching added a universal primer site. Each CDR3 protein is one row after TCRdb ran MiXCR on the 5' RACE reads. The sample yields about 300,000 distinct CDR3 sequences, more than 9% seen once. This clonotype has a handful of counts. Its antigen is still unknown. Study-wide results and caveats: Where out-of-frame alpha sequences were twin-shared, they showed excess low generation probability. Beta clonotypes that were abundant in cord blood contained fewer insertions, a pattern absent from memory repertoires. Beta out-of-frame sequences displayed a weaker excess of sharing between twins.

These same records also appear under a second study, on yellow fever vaccine responses in identical twins.

The V gene is TRBV13, the J gene TRBJ2-6, with 7 bases matching TRBD1. Sequencing was performed on CD8+ T cells sorted from blood. The clonotype was recovered from a woman between 18 and 30 years old in good health. The CDR3 DNA is TGTGCCAGCAGCTTACCAGGGGGTGGGGCCAACGTCCTGACTTTC. This encodes CASSLPGGGANVLTF.